What follows are 27 T cell receptor beta chains derived from one specimen sequenced in a study of blood T cell repertoires in COVID-19. Produced via immunoSEQ multiplex PCR; TCRdb's table is partial and in-frame only. The table records some 430,000 clones, about 90% of them present only once. The sequenced sample consisted of PBMCs or T cells enriched from blood (not recorded which). Receptors were obtained from a man younger than 35 who had recovered from COVID-19.

The rearrangement uses TRBV18 and TRBJ1-5; D call uncertain. Between the trimmed V and J ends, which lost 2 bases and 4 bases, there was a span of 9 bases. The CDR3 consists of 14 residues. Germline V gives CDR1 KGHSH, CDR2 LQKENI. CDR3 loop: CASSPSSENQPQHF. In DNA form, the CDR3 reads TGTGCCAGCTCACCAAGCAGCGAAAATCAGCCCCAGCATTTT.

The chain uses TRBV11-1 and TRBJ2-1; D may be TRBD1 (7 bases). V was cut by 5 bases and J by 9 bases, with 20 bases left in between. Per germline, CDR1 SGHAT and CDR2 FQDESV (reference sequence). The CDR3 runs to 15 residues. The CDR3 here is CASSPGVRGVSEQFF. Here the CDR3 DNA reads TGTGCCAGCAGCCCAGGGGTCAGGGGGGTGAGTGAGCAGTTCTTC.

This rearrangement joins TRBV6-1 to TRBJ1-1; D is undetermined. V lost 1 base and J 4 bases, leaving 7 bases between the germline ends. The CDR3 loop spans 13 amino acids. Germline V CDR1 and CDR2: MNHNS, SASEGT. CDR3 DNA: TGTGCCAGCAGTGAAGTCCAGGCCACTGAAGCTTTCTTT. Translated: CASSEVQATEAFF.

The CDR3 loop is CASSQRTGLNEKLFF. CDR3 in DNA: TGTGCCAGCAGCCAACGGACAGGTCTTAATGAAAAACTGTTTTTT. The chain carries TRBV9 and TRBJ1-4, with 7 positions matching TRBD1. Per germline, CDR1 SGDLS and CDR2 YYNGEE. J was trimmed by 4 bases and V by 4 bases; bases with no gene match: 7. This CDR3 region has 15 residues.

This chain links TRBV19 with TRBJ1-2, with 7 positions matching TRBD1. Trimming took 5 bases from V and 6 from J; bases not matched to a gene: 12. The CDR3 contains 15 residues. Germline values: CDR1 LNHDA, CDR2 SQIVND (reference sequence). CDR3 DNA sequence: TGTGCCAGTAGTGTACGCTCAACAGGGGAGGATGGCTACACCTTC. Its translation: CASSVRSTGEDGYTF. The complete variable domain, with remaining parts taken from reference TRBV19 and TRBJ1-2, reads DGGITQSPKYLFRKEGQNVTLSCEQNLNHDAMYWYRQDPGQGLRLIYYSQIVNDFQKGDIAEGYSVSREKKESFPLTVTSAQKNPTAFYLCASSVRSTGEDGYTFGSGTRLTVV.

CDR3 region: CASSHSQNTEAFF. The CDR3 DNA is TGTGCCAGCAGCCATTCACAGAACACTGAAGCTTTCTTT. The chain carries TRBV7-3 and TRBJ1-1; D remains unclear. Trimming took off 5 bases at V and 1 base at J, with 8 bases between the two ends. The CDR3 extends over 13 amino acids. The germline CDR1 and CDR2 sequences are SGHTA and FQGTGA.

The chain recombines TRBV7-9 with TRBJ2-3, with D uncertain. Trimming left V 7 bases short and J 2 bases short, with 13 bases between. CDR1 is SEHNR, CDR2 FQNEAQ, per germline (reference sequence). This CDR3 has 14 residues. CDR3 nucleotides: TGTGCCAGCATCGCGAAGACTGACACAGATACGCAGTATTTT. Its translation: CASIAKTDTDTQYF.

The chain carries TRBV5-1 and TRBJ1-1, with 12 nucleotides matching TRBD1. Germline loops: CDR1 SGHRS, CDR2 YFSETQ. V was pared by 9 bases and J by 4 bases, with 13 bases of the junction left unmatched. The CDR3 spans 16 residues. CDR3: CATRAGTGGGGTEAFF. As DNA, the CDR3 is TGCGCCACCAGAGCCGGGACAGGGGGCGGTGGCACTGAAGCTTTCTTT.

The V call is TRBV7-3, the J call TRBJ1-2; tentatively, D is TRBD1 (5 bases). CDR1 SGHTA and CDR2 FQGTGA come from the germline V gene. There are 14 residues in the CDR3. Trimming pared 1 base from V and 9 bases from J, leaving 15 bases between. CDR3 bases: TGTGCCAGCAGCTTAAGTGCAGGGTCAGATAGCTACACCTTC. Amino acids: CASSLSAGSDSYTF.

The J gene is TRBJ2-7, the V gene TRBV3-1 (or the pseudogene TRBV3-2); 13 bases are shared with TRBD2. The V gene end was trimmed by 4 bases and the J gene end by 0 bases; junction bases not matched to a gene: 3. Germline V gene lookup returns CDR1 LGHDT and CDR2 YNNKEL (reference sequence). CDR3 length: 16 residues. The CDR3 loop is CASSLGLAGNSYEQYF. CDR3 bases: TGTGCCAGCAGCCTGGGACTAGCGGGGAACTCCTACGAGCAGTACTTC.

This chain connects TRBV6-5 to TRBJ2-1; 11 bases line up with TRBD2. Germline values: CDR1 MNHEY, CDR2 SVGAGI. This CDR3 has 14 amino acids. V lost 7 bases, J lost 7 bases, and 6 bases stayed unmatched. CDR3 sequence: CASNAGLAANEQFF. In DNA, the CDR3 is TGTGCCAGCAACGCGGGACTAGCGGCGAATGAGCAGTTCTTC.

V is TRBV4-1 and J is TRBJ2-5, with unresolved D. The CDR3 length is 13 residues. Germline CDR1 reads MGHRA; CDR2 reads YSYEKL. The germline V and J ends were trimmed by 1 base and 5 bases, with 8 bases remaining between them. DNA of the CDR3: TGCGCCAGCAGCCAAGGGCCCCTCGAGACCCAGTACTTC. Its translation: CASSQGPLETQYF.

V and J are TRBV6-5 and TRBJ1-6, with D possibly TRBD1 on 5 matching bases. Trimming left V 0 bases short and J 7 bases short, with 10 bases between. There are 15 residues in the CDR3. Germline lookup yields CDR1 MNHEY and CDR2 SVGAGI. This CDR3 reads CASSYSSGGNSPLHF. CDR3 DNA: TGTGCCAGCAGTTACTCTAGCGGGGGGAATTCACCCCTCCACTTT.

This chain links TRBV2 with TRBJ2-7; D ambiguous. Germline V lookup: CDR1 SNHLY, CDR2 FYNNEI. The CDR3 spans 11 residues. Between the trimmed V and J ends, which lost 4 bases and 4 bases, there was a span of 5 bases. CDR3 loop: CASSGDYEQYF. The CDR3 DNA reads TGTGCCAGCAGTGGCGATTACGAGCAGTACTTC. Using reference TRBV2 and TRBJ2-7 for the parts outside the CDR3, the full variable domain is EPEVTQTPSHQVTQMGQEVILRCVPISNHLYFYWYRQILGQKVEFLVSFYNNEISEKSEIFDDQFSVERPDGSNFTLKIRSTKLEDSAMYFCASSGDYEQYFGPGTRLTVT.

V usage is TRBV18 and J usage is TRBJ1-6; D might be TRBD1 (5 bases). CDR1 is KGHSH, CDR2 LQKENI, per germline. The V and J ends lost 3 bases and 10 bases respectively, with 10 bases between them. The CDR3 sequence is 13 residues long. In nucleotides, the CDR3 is TGTGCCAGCTCACCTCGGACAAACTCACCCCTCCACTTT. It specifies CASSPRTNSPLHF.

V gene TRBV19 combines with J gene TRBJ1-2; perhaps TRBD1 as D (5 bases). There are 13 residues in the CDR3. Deletions cut 4 bases from V and 8 bases from J, with 14 bases between. In germline, CDR1 is LNHDA, CDR2 SQIVND (reference sequence). CDR3 residues: CASSTTDTRGYTF. The CDR3 coding sequence is TGTGCCAGTAGTACGACGGACACAAGGGGCTACACCTTC.

The gene calls are TRBV3-1 (or the pseudogene TRBV3-2) and TRBJ2-5, with 7 bases that match TRBD1. CDR1 LGHDT and CDR2 YNNKEL come from the germline V gene (reference sequence). This CDR3 region has 14 residues. V gave up 4 bases and J gave up 4 bases; unmatched junction bases: 6. The CDR3 bases are TGTGCCAGCAGCCCAGACAGGGCCGGAGAGACCCAGTACTTC. Translation: CASSPDRAGETQYF.

The chain is built from TRBV5-8 and TRBJ1-1; D is unresolved. Trimming pared 0 bases from V and 0 bases from J, leaving 3 bases between. Germline values: CDR1 SGHTS, CDR2 YDEGEE. The CDR3 is made up of 13 amino acids. CDR3 amino acids: CASSLVVNTEAFF. Written as DNA, the CDR3 is TGTGCCAGCAGCTTGGTAGTGAACACTGAAGCTTTCTTT.

This rearrangement joins TRBV19 to TRBJ1-1, with TRBD1 as a possible D gene (5 bases). Trimming left V 5 bases short and J 5 bases short, with 15 bases between. In germline, CDR1 is LNHDA, CDR2 SQIVND (reference sequence). The CDR3 covers 14 residues. The DNA for the CDR3 is TGTGCCAGTAGTTTTCAACGGACAAGAACTGAAGCTTTCTTT. The encoded protein is CASSFQRTRTEAFF.

This clone has a handful of counts. J is TRBJ1-1 and V is TRBV6-6; perhaps TRBD1 as D (5 bases). The germline V and J ends were trimmed by 0 bases and 11 bases, with 10 bases remaining between them. The CDR3 totals 12 residues. From germline, CDR1 is MNHNY and CDR2 SVGAGI (reference sequence). The CDR3 nucleotides are TGTGCCAGCAGTTACTCAACCCGACAGGCTTTCTTT. Protein sequence: CASSYSTRQAFF.

This clone has just one count. V is TRBV6-4 and J is TRBJ1-1, with D uncertain. Trimming took 7 bases from V and 2 from J, leaving 5 bases between them. This CDR3 comprises 11 residues. Germline V CDR1 and CDR2: MRHNA, SNTAGT. Written as DNA, the CDR3 is TGTGCCAGCATGACAAACACTGAAGCTTTCTTT. Translating gives CASMTNTEAFF.

The chain is built from TRBV23-1 and TRBJ2-5; D is possibly TRBD1 (5 bases). TRBV23-1 is an ORF, and what it does is uncertain. CDR3 length: 16 residues. V was pared by 4 bases and J by 2 bases, with 17 bases between. This CDR3 reads CASSLGPDRPQETQYF. The CDR3, as DNA: TGCGCCAGCAGTCTGGGCCCCGACAGACCTCAAGAGACCCAGTACTTC.

In DNA, the CDR3 is TGTGCCAGCAGCTTGGAGGGGACAGGGACGGTCGAGCAGTACTTC. Its translation is CASSLEGTGTVEQYF. The chain has TRBV5-6 and TRBJ2-7; TRBD1 matches at 9 bases. Losses at the gene ends were 0 bases for V and 6 bases for J; bases not matched to a gene: 7. The CDR3 extends over 15 amino acids. CDR1 SGHDT and CDR2 YYEEEE come from the germline V gene. Drawing the rest from reference TRBV5-6 and TRBJ2-7, the complete variable domain is DAGVTQSPTHLIKTRGQQVTLRCSPKSGHDTVSWYQQALGQGPQFIFQYYEEEERQRGNFPDRFSGHQFPNYSSELNVNALLLGDSALYLCASSLEGTGTVEQYFGPGTRLTVT.

This sequence joins TRBV11-1 and TRBJ1-2; unclear D gene. Trimming left V 5 bases short and J 3 bases short, with 7 bases between. The CDR3 length is 12 residues. CDR1 is SGHAT, CDR2 FQDESV, per germline (reference sequence). The CDR3 is CASSRGDYGYTF. The CDR3 bases are TGTGCCAGCAGCCGGGGAGACTATGGCTACACCTTC. The variable domain in full, with the rest retrieved from reference TRBV11-1 and TRBJ1-2, is EAEVAQSPRYKITEKSQAVAFWCDPISGHATLYWYRQILGQGPELLVQFQDESVVDDSQLPKDRFSAERLKGVDSTLKIQPAELGDSAMYLCASSRGDYGYTFGSGTRLTVV.

The chain is built from TRBV4-1 and TRBJ2-7, with 12 positions matching TRBD2. Germline CDR1 reads MGHRA; CDR2 reads YSYEKL. V was clipped by 6 bases and J by 3 bases; unmatched bases: 6. The CDR3 sequence is 15 residues long. CDR3 loop: CASSPSGGGIYEQYF. The CDR3 bases are TGCGCCAGCAGTCCTAGCGGGGGGGGAATCTACGAGCAGTACTTC.

V and J are TRBV2 and TRBJ1-1, with D hard to call. With 2 bases removed from V and 10 bases from J, the gap between germline ends came to 11 bases. Germline CDR1 reads SNHLY; CDR2 reads FYNNEI. There are 12 residues in the CDR3. CDR3 sequence: CASSELRAGAFF. DNA for the CDR3: TGTGCCAGCAGTGAACTGAGGGCAGGAGCTTTCTTT.

This chain links TRBV11-3 with TRBJ2-1; 11 nucleotides match TRBD1. The V gene end was trimmed by 4 bases and the J gene end by 6 bases; junction bases not matched to a gene: 8. CDR3 length: 16 amino acids. Germline CDR1 SGHNT, CDR2 YENEEA. CDR3 loop: CASSSGQGDRGNEQFF. The CDR3 bases are TGTGCCAGCAGCTCGGGACAGGGGGACAGAGGCAATGAGCAGTTCTTC.